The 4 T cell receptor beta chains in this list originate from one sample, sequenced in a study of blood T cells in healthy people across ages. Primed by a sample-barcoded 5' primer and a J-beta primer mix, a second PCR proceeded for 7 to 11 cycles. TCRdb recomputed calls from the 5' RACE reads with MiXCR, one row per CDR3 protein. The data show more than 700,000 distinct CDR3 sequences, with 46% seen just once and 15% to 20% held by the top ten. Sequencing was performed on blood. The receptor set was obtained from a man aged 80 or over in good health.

The CDR3 DNA reads as TGCGCCAGCAGCCAAGATTACCAGGGGGATACGCAGTATTTT. This sequence encodes CASSQDYQGDTQYF. The chain recombines TRBV4-3 with TRBJ2-3, with a weak D call TRBD1 (6 bases). Per germline, CDR1 LGHNA and CDR2 YSLEER. This CDR3 comprises 14 residues. V shed 0 bases and J shed 6 bases, with 10 bases lying between them.

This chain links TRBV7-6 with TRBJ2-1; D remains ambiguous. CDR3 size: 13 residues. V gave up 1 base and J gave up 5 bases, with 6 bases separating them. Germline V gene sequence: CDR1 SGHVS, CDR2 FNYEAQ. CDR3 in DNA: TGTGCCAGCAGCTTAGGGTGGAACAATGAGCAGTTCTTC. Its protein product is CASSLGWNNEQFF.

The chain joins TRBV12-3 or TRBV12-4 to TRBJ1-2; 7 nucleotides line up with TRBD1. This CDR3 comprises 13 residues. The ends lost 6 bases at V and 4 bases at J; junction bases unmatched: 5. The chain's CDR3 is CASRQGGVYGYTF. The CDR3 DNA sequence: TGTGCCAGCAGGCAGGGGGGGGTCTATGGCTACACCTTC.

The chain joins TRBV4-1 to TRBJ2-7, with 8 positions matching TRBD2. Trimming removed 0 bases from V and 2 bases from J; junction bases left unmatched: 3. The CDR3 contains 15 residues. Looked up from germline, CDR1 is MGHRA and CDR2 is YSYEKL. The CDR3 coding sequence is TGCGCCAGCAGCCAAGAGAGTAGCGGGACCTACGAGCAGTACTTC. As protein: CASSQESSGTYEQYF.